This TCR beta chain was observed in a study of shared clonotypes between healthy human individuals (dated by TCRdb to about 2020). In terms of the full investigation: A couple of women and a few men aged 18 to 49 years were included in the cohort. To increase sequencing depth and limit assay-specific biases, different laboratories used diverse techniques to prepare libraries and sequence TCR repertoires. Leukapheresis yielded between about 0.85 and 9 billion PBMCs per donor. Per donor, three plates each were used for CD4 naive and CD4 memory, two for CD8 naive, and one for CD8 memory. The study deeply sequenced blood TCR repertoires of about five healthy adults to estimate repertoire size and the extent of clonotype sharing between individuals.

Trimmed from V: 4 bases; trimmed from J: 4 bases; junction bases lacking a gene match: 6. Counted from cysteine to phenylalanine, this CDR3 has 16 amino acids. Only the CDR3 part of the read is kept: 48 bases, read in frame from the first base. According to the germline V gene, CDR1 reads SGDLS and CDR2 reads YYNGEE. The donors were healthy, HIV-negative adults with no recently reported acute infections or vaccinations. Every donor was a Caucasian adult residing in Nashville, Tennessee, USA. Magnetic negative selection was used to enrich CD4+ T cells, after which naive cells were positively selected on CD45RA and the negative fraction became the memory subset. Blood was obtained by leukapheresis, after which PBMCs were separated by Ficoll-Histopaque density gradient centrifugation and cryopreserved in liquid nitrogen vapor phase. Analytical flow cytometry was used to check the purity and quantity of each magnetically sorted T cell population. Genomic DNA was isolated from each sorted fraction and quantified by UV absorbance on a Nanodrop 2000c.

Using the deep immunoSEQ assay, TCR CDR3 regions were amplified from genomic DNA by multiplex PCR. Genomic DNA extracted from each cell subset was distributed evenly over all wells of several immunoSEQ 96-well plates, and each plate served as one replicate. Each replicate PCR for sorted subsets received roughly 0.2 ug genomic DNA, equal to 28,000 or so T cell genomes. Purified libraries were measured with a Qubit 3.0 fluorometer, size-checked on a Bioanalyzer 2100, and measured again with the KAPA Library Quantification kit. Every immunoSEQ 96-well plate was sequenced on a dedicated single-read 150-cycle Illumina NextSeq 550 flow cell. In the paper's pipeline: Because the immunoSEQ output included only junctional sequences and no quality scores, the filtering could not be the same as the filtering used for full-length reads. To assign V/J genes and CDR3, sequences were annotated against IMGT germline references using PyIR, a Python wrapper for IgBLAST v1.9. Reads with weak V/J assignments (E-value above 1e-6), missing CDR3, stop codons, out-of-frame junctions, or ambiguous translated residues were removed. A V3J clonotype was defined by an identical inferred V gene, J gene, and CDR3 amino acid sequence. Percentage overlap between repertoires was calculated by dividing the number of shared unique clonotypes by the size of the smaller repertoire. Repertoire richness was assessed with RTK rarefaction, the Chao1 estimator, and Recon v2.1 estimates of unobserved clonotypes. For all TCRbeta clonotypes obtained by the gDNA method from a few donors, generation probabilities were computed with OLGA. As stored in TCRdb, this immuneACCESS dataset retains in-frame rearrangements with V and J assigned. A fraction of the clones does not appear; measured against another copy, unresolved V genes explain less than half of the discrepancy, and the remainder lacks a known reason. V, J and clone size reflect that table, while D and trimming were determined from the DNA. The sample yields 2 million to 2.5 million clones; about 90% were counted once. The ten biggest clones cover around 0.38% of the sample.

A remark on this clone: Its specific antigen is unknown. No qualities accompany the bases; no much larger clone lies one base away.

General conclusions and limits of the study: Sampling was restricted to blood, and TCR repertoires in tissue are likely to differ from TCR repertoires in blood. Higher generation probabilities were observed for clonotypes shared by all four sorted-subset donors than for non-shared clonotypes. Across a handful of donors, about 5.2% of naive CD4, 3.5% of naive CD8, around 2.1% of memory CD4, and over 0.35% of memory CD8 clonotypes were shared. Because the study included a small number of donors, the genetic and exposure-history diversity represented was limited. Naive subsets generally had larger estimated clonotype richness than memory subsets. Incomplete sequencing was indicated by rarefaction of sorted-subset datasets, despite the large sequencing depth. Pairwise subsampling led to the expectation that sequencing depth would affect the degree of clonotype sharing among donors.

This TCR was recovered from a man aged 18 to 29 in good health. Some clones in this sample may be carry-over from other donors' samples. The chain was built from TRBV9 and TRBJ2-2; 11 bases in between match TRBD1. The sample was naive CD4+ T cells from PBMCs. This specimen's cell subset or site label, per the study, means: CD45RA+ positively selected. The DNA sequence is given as TGTGCCAGCAGCTCCCTGGGACAGGGGGGCACCGGGGAGCTGTTTTTT. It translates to CASSSLGQGGTGELFF.